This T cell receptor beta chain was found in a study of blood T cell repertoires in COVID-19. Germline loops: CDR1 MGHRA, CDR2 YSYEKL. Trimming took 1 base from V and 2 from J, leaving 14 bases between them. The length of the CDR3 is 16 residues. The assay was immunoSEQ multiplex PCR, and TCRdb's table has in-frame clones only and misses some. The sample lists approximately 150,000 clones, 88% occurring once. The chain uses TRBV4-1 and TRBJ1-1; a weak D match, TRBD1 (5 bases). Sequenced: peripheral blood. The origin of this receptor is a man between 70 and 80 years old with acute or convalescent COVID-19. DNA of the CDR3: TGCGCCAGCAGCCAAGTAGGGCAGGGAGGAAACACTGAAGCTTTCTTT. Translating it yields CASSQVGQGGNTEAFF.